Following are 15 T cell receptor beta chains from one sample sequenced in a study of spatial heterogeneity in lung cancer. TCRdb called the 5' RACE reads again in MiXCR, with one record for every CDR3 protein. The repertoire consists of about 92,000 distinct CDR3 sequences, with 9.5% to 15% occurring once and the leading ten covering more than 40%. Time point given: sample taken at primary tumor resection. Tumor, nontumor lung or frozen PBMC supplied whole RNA that was sequenced unsorted. The specimen was PBMCs, collected at surgery. Receptors were obtained from a male donor with early-stage non-small cell lung cancer.

There are a few counts of this clonotype. The chain uses TRBV5-1 and TRBJ2-2; no clear D. The CDR3 consists of 12 residues. V was trimmed by 0 bases and J by 6 bases, leaving 3 bases between them. Looked up from germline, CDR1 is SGHRS and CDR2 is YFSETQ. The CDR3 bases are TGCGCCAGCAGCTTGGCAGCCGGGGAGCTGTTTTTT. Encoded protein: CASSLAAGELFF.

The CDR3 DNA is TGTGCCAGCAGCTCTAGACTAGCGCTTAGCACAGATACGCAGTATTTT. Amino acid sequence: CASSSRLALSTDTQYF. The chain links TRBV7-2 to TRBJ2-3; 8 nucleotides align to TRBD2. Per germline, CDR1 SGHTA and CDR2 FQGNSA. The J segment lost 0 bases and the V segment lost 4 bases, leaving 6 bases of the junction unmatched. The length of the CDR3 is 16 residues.

The chain recombines TRBV5-8 with TRBJ1-3, with 8 bases identical to TRBD1. This CDR3 region has 14 residues. Germline V gene lookup returns CDR1 SGHTS and CDR2 YDEGEE. The J segment lost 8 bases and the V segment lost 0 bases, leaving 4 bases of the junction unmatched. The CDR3 reads CASSLDRGFDTIYF. DNA for the CDR3: TGTGCCAGCAGCTTGGACAGGGGGTTTGACACCATATATTTT. The full variable domain, with the rest looked up from reference TRBV5-8 and TRBJ1-3, is EAGVTQSPTHLIKTRGQQATLRCSPISGHTSVYWYQQALGLGLQFLLWYDEGEERNRGNFPPRFSGRQFPNYSSELNVNALELEDSALYLCASSLDRGFDTIYFGEGSWLTVV.

J is TRBJ1-6 and V is TRBV27; D remains unclear. The CDR3 sequence is 13 residues long. V gave up 5 bases and J gave up 2 bases, with 4 bases separating them. CDR1 MNHEY and CDR2 SMNVEV come from the germline V gene (reference sequence). The DNA of the CDR3 is TGTGCCAGCAGTCTTACCTATAATTCACCCCTCCACTTT. This sequence encodes CASSLTYNSPLHF.

Only a few counts were recorded for this clonotype. This rearrangement joins TRBV30 to TRBJ2-7; the match to TRBD2 covers 7 bases. J lost 0 bases, V lost 1 base, and 9 bases had no gene match. CDR3 length: 16 residues. Germline CDR1 is GTSNPN and CDR2 is SVGIG (reference sequence). CDR3 nucleotide sequence: TGTGCCTGGAGTGACTTCGGGGGGACCCGCTCCTACGAGCAGTACTTC. Its protein is CAWSDFGGTRSYEQYF. The complete variable domain, with remaining parts taken from reference TRBV30 and TRBJ2-7, reads SQTIHQWPATLVQPVGSPLSLECTVEGTSNPNLYWYRQAAGRGLQLLFYSVGIGQISSEVPQNLSASRPQDRQFILSSKKLLLSDSGFYLCAWSDFGGTRSYEQYFGPGTRLTVT.

This clonotype was counted a few times. The chain employs TRBV6-1 and TRBJ1-1, with a tentative D call TRBD1 (5 bases). V lost 4 bases, J lost 0 bases, and 12 bases lay in between. The CDR3 consists of 15 residues. In germline, CDR1 is MNHNS, CDR2 SASEGT. The CDR3 reads CASSARQSMNTEAFF. In nucleotides, the CDR3 is TGTGCCAGCAGTGCTAGACAGAGTATGAACACTGAAGCTTTCTTT.

This clonotype has more than one count but fewer than ten. This chain joins TRBV14 and TRBJ1-2, with D tentatively TRBD1 (5 bases). Germline assignment: CDR1 SGHDN and CDR2 FVKESK. V lost 3 bases, J lost 4 bases, and 15 bases lay in between. This CDR3 comprises 15 residues. The CDR3 DNA reads TGTGCCAGCAGCCACCAGGACATCTATCGCTATGGCTACACCTTC. Translated, it gives CASSHQDIYRYGYTF.

The chain has TRBV28 and TRBJ1-2; maybe TRBD1 (5 bases). This CDR3 has 12 residues. Trimming stripped 8 bases from V and 6 bases from J, with 13 bases between. Germline V CDR1 and CDR2: MDHEN, SYDVKM. In nucleotides, the CDR3 is TGTGCCAGCGGGACCGTATTTGATGGCTACACCTTC. It codes for CASGTVFDGYTF.

The CDR3 is CSARETGRLETQYF. The CDR3 nucleotides read TGCAGTGCTAGAGAGACAGGGAGGTTGGAGACCCAGTACTTC. The chain is built from TRBV20-1 and TRBJ2-5; possible D gene TRBD1, 7 bases. V was shortened by 0 bases and J by 5 bases, with 13 bases between the two germline ends. Germline loops: CDR1 DFQATT, CDR2 SNEGSKA (reference sequence). CDR3 size: 14 residues.

About this clonotype: This may stem from a read error, because a much larger clone lies one nucleotide away. The genes are TRBV12-3 or TRBV12-4 and TRBJ1-6; 9 nucleotides agree with TRBD1. The CDR3 has 14 amino acids. V lost 6 bases to trimming and J lost 8 bases; unmatched junction nucleotides: 5. The CDR3 DNA reads TGTGCCAGCAGCCCCGGGACAGGGCATTCACCCCTCCACTTT. This codes for CASSPGTGHSPLHF.

The chain couples TRBV20-1 to TRBJ2-1; D remains unclear. This CDR3 region has 14 residues. Per germline, CDR1 DFQATT and CDR2 SNEGSKA (reference sequence). V was pared by 3 bases and J by 4 bases, with 13 bases between. CDR3 nucleotide sequence: TGCAGTGCTAGTGGCTCGACCCCTTACAATGAGCAGTTCTTC. It encodes CSASGSTPYNEQFF.

This clonotype has just a few counts. The chain has TRBV5-6 and TRBJ2-1; TRBD2 matches 7 bases. This CDR3 is built from 14 residues. Unmatched junction bases numbered 3, after V lost 4 bases and J lost 2 bases. The germline V gene has CDR1 SGHDT and CDR2 YYEEEE. The DNA of the CDR3 is TGTGCCAGCAGCCCTCGGGGGGCCTACAATGAGCAGTTCTTC. This sequence encodes CASSPRGAYNEQFF.

The rearrangement uses TRBV6-4 and TRBJ2-7; perhaps TRBD1 as D (5 bases). Trimming took off 6 bases at V and 2 bases at J, with 11 bases between the two ends. The CDR3 spans 13 residues. The germline CDR1 and CDR2 sequences are MRHNA and SNTAGT. This chain's CDR3 is CASRISGTYEQYF. The CDR3 coding sequence is TGTGCCAGCAGAATCTCAGGGACCTACGAGCAGTACTTC.

This clonotype showed up just a few times. This sequence joins TRBV14 and TRBJ1-5, with D unclear. Germline V CDR1 and CDR2: SGHDN, FVKESK. The CDR3 extends over 14 amino acids. V gave up 2 bases and J gave up 5 bases, with 10 bases separating them. The CDR3 DNA is TGTGCCAGCAGCCAACTTGGAGAAGATCAGCCCCAGCATTTT. This encodes CASSQLGEDQPQHF. Full variable domain (missing parts from reference TRBV14 and TRBJ1-5): EAGVTQFPSHSVIEKGQTVTLRCDPISGHDNLYWYRRVMGKEIKFLLHFVKESKQDESGMPNNRFLAERTGGTYSTLKVQPAELEDSGVYFCASSQLGEDQPQHFGDGTRLSIL.

This clonotype was seen a few times. The V and J genes are TRBV28 and TRBJ2-3; D not certain. Germline V lookup: CDR1 MDHEN, CDR2 SYDVKM. The CDR3 is made up of 15 amino acids. Trimming shortened V by 4 bases and J by 1 base, and 12 bases separated the two germline ends. DNA for the CDR3: TGTGCCAGCAGTTACCTCGGTGCTCGCACAGATACGCAGTATTTT. This translates into CASSYLGARTDTQYF.